The 18 T cell receptor beta chains listed next were all sequenced from one sample in a study of CD8+CD57+ T cells in acquired aplastic anemia (dated by TCRdb to 2017 to 2018). For sequencing, an Illumina HiSeq 2000 was employed. TCR beta VDJ combination and CDR3 sequence profiling used genomic DNA as the template. TCRdb reworked the public reads: Q25 trimming with fastp, MiXCR clone assembly, productive beta chains retained. Every distinct CDR3 protein forms one entry, paired with its most common genes and DNA. The sample table lists around 200,000 distinct CDR3 sequences, more than 55% of them with a count of one. The ten biggest clones cover around 50% of the sample. Patients chosen for sequencing had shown expansion of CD8+CD57+ cells by flow cytometry. Material for sequencing was sorted CD4+, CD8+, or CD8+CD57+ T cells (not recorded which) from PBMCs. The receptors were gathered from a human donor with aplastic anemia.

This chain uses TRBV10-3 with TRBJ2-6, with a possible D match to TRBD2 (7 bases). The CDR3 covers 18 residues. Germline CDR1 and CDR2: ENHRY and SYGVKD. V was pared by 2 bases and J by 2 bases, with 16 bases between. The CDR3 reads CAISEIRGRGPGANVLTF. CDR3 sequence (DNA): TGTGCCATCAGTGAGATTAGGGGGAGGGGTCCTGGGGCCAACGTCCTGACTTTC.

To note about this clonotype: A read error may produce the germline difference seen at one junction end. This sequence joins TRBV20-1 and TRBJ2-7; 7 nucleotides match TRBD1. Germline V gives CDR1 DFQATT, CDR2 SNEGSKA (reference sequence). The CDR3 loop spans 15 amino acids. The CDR3 DNA is TGCAGTGCTAGACCCGAGACAGGGACCCCCTACGAGCATTACTTC. Translating gives CSARPETGTPYEHYF.

This clonotype was picked up many times. This chain joins TRBV10-3 and TRBJ2-7; 7 nucleotides agree with TRBD1. With V trimmed by 4 bases and J by 0 bases, 6 bases remained unmatched. Germline V CDR1 and CDR2: ENHRY, SYGVKD. The CDR3 is made up of 15 amino acids. CDR3 nucleotides: TGTGCCATCAGTGGTTGGGGACAGAGCTCCTACGAGCAGTACTTC. It is translated as CAISGWGQSSYEQYF.

This clonotype was counted a few times. The rearrangement links TRBV7-6 to TRBJ2-7; 7 nucleotides line up with TRBD1. The trim removed 1 base at V and 4 bases at J, leaving 7 bases unmatched. The CDR3 has 15 residues. Germline V gene data show CDR1 as SGHVS and CDR2 as FNYEAQ. This CDR3 reads CASSLEQGVRYEQYF. DNA for the CDR3: TGTGCCAGCAGCTTAGAGCAGGGGGTGCGGTACGAGCAGTACTTC.

This clonotype was recorded at least ten times. The chain recombines TRBV7-6 with TRBJ1-1, with TRBD1 identical over 8 bases. V dropped 4 bases and J dropped 4; count of bases not matched to a gene: 14. The CDR3 length is 17 residues. Germline V gene lookup returns CDR1 SGHVS and CDR2 FNYEAQ. The DNA for the CDR3 is TGTGCCAGCAGCTCCGGAGGGACAGGTTTAACTGGCACTGAAGCTTTCTTT. As protein: CASSSGGTGLTGTEAFF. Based on the CDR3 plus reference TRBV7-6 and TRBJ1-1, the full variable domain is GAGVSQSPRYKVTKRGQDVALRCDPISGHVSLYWYRQALGQGPEFLTYFNYEAQQDKSGLPNDRFSAERPEGSISTLTIQRTEQRDSAMYRCASSSGGTGLTGTEAFFGQGTRLTVV.

This chain joins TRBV20-1 and TRBJ2-1; TRBD2 matches at 10 bases. The V segment lost 2 bases and the J segment 4 bases; nucleotides outside the gene matches: 2. The germline V gene has CDR1 DFQATT and CDR2 SNEGSKA (reference sequence). The CDR3 has 14 amino acids. The CDR3 protein is CSARRTSGYNEQFF. CDR3 sequence (DNA): TGCAGTGCTAGACGGACTAGCGGTTACAATGAGCAGTTCTTC.

The rearrangement links TRBV7-2 to TRBJ2-7; tentatively, D is TRBD1 (6 bases). The ends were cut back, 0 bases at V and 4 bases at J, with 10 bases in the middle. The CDR3 loop spans 14 amino acids. Germline V gene sequence: CDR1 SGHTA, CDR2 FQGNSA. CDR3 nucleotide sequence: TGTGCCAGCAGCTTAGCACGGGACATATACGAGCAGTACTTC. It is translated as CASSLARDIYEQYF.

The chain links TRBV25-1 to TRBJ1-6; D remains ambiguous. V was trimmed by 8 bases and J by 9 bases, leaving 14 bases between them. This CDR3 comprises 13 residues. The germline gives CDR1 MGHDK, CDR2 SYGVNS. The CDR3 loop is CASAPGPISPLHF. For the CDR3, the DNA is TGTGCCAGCGCCCCCGGACCCATTTCACCCCTCCACTTT.

The genes are TRBV7-6 and TRBJ2-7, with 9 bases aligning to TRBD1. Germline V gene data show CDR1 as SGHVS and CDR2 as FNYEAQ. The trim removed 5 bases at V and 0 bases at J, leaving 8 bases unmatched. The CDR3 has 16 amino acids. This CDR3 reads CASSRTGGLSSYEQYF. The CDR3 nucleotides are TGTGCCAGCAGCCGAACAGGGGGCTTGAGCTCCTACGAGCAGTACTTC.

This clonotype was recorded at least ten times. The chain couples TRBV4-1 to TRBJ2-7; 9 bases are shared with TRBD1. The CDR3 loop spans 16 amino acids. Germline CDR1 MGHRA, CDR2 YSYEKL. The J segment lost 2 bases and the V segment lost 0 bases, leaving 5 bases of the junction unmatched. This CDR3 reads CASSQDLGQGPYEQYF. The DNA for the CDR3 is TGCGCCAGCAGCCAAGATCTGGGACAGGGTCCCTACGAGCAGTACTTC.

CDR3 DNA: TGTGCCAGCAGTAGGCGGGGTATCACAGATACGCAGTATTTT. It is translated as CASSRRGITDTQYF. The chain uses TRBV2 and TRBJ2-3; D may be TRBD2 (6 bases). Germline V gene lookup returns CDR1 SNHLY and CDR2 FYNNEI. Trimming took 5 bases from V and 2 from J, leaving 11 bases between them. This CDR3 has 14 residues.

The count of this clonotype is one. V and J are TRBV4-3 and TRBJ1-2; D possibly corresponds to TRBD1 (5 bases). The CDR3 totals 13 residues. Per germline, CDR1 LGHNA and CDR2 YSLEER. Deletions cut 0 bases from V and 8 bases from J, with 10 bases between. In nucleotides, the CDR3 is TGCGCCAGCAGCCAAGATCAAGCAGGGGGCTACACCTTC. It encodes CASSQDQAGGYTF.

The chain recombines TRBV20-1 with TRBJ2-1, with 7 bases lining up with TRBD1. This CDR3 contains 13 residues. CDR1 and CDR2 from the germline V gene are DFQATT and SNEGSKA (reference sequence). Trimming cost V 7 bases and J 5 bases; bases outside gene matches: 8. The chain's CDR3 is CSVRGGFDNEQFF. CDR3 DNA sequence: TGCAGTGTCCGAGGGGGCTTTGACAATGAGCAGTTCTTC.

This chain links TRBV2 with TRBJ2-7; D is uncertain. Trimming took 4 bases from V and 2 from J, leaving 6 bases between them. The CDR3 covers 12 residues. The germline V gene has CDR1 SNHLY and CDR2 FYNNEI. The CDR3 DNA sequence: TGTGCCAGCAGTGGCACCCCCTACGAGCAGTACTTC. Residues: CASSGTPYEQYF.

In its sample, this clonotype was seen many times. The rearrangement joins TRBV2 to TRBJ1-5; 7 positions agree with TRBD1. Trimming removed 4 bases from V and 3 bases from J; junction bases left unmatched: 6. This CDR3 is 15 amino acids long. Germline CDR1 SNHLY, CDR2 FYNNEI. The chain's CDR3 is CASSAWDSLNQPQHF. Here the CDR3 DNA reads TGTGCCAGCAGTGCCTGGGACAGTCTCAATCAGCCCCAGCATTTT.

This clonotype was seen a few times. The chain has TRBV14 and TRBJ2-5; no reliable D call. The CDR3 is made up of 12 amino acids. Trimming removed 4 bases at V and 4 bases at J, with 7 bases between. Germline lookup yields CDR1 SGHDN and CDR2 FVKESK. The CDR3 region is CASSRLVETQYF. CDR3 in DNA: TGTGCCAGCAGCCGTCTGGTAGAGACCCAGTACTTC.

The chain is built from TRBV19 and TRBJ2-7; TRBD1 agrees at 8 bases. J was trimmed by 4 bases and V by 9 bases; bases with no gene match: 8. Germline CDR1 and CDR2: LNHDA and SQIVND (reference sequence). CDR3 length: 13 amino acids. The CDR3 loop is CASSRDRRYEQYF. For the CDR3, the DNA is TGTGCCAGCTCCCGGGACAGGAGATACGAGCAGTACTTC.

The rearrangement uses TRBV10-3 and TRBJ2-7; D not resolved. With 6 bases removed from V and 2 bases from J, the gap between germline ends came to 11 bases. The germline CDR1 and CDR2 sequences are ENHRY and SYGVKD. The CDR3 runs to 13 residues. CDR3 sequence reads: CAIRGSEPYEQYF. As DNA, the CDR3 is TGTGCCATCAGGGGAAGTGAGCCCTACGAGCAGTACTTC.